The following is a TCR beta chain sequence with its context. Its antigen remains unknown. The source of the sample is a study of post-analysis software for immune sequencing data. Prepared libraries of TCR beta cDNA carried unique molecular identifiers. Using its own MiXCR run on the PCR reads, TCRdb lists one record per CDR3 protein. This table has 820,000 or so distinct CDR3 sequences, approximately 50% appearing once. CDR3 length: 17 amino acids. The V gene's germline CDR1 is SGHTA and CDR2 FQGTGA. Trimming removed 5 bases from V and 6 bases from J; junction bases left unmatched: 14. Broader study findings: With TRBV5-6, TRBV5-1 and TRBV20-1 included, about five TRBV segments were more frequent in patients than in controls. Multiple sclerosis patients showed significantly lower normalized Chao1 diversity than controls did.

This chain links TRBV7-3 with TRBJ2-3, with TRBD2 matching over 10 bases. The receptor comes from a girl aged 10 to 17 with multiple sclerosis. Sequencing used blood. DNA for the CDR3: TGTGCCAGCAGCCCCCACGCGGGACTAGCGCTCCCGGATACGCAGTATTTT. Translated: CASSPHAGLALPDTQYF. The complete variable domain, with remaining parts taken from reference TRBV7-3 and TRBJ2-3, reads GAGVSQTPSNKVTEKGKYVELRCDPISGHTALYWYRQSLGQGPEFLIYFQGTGAADDSGLPNDRFFAVRPEGSVSTLKIQRTERGDSAVYLCASSPHAGLALPDTQYFGPGTRLTVL.